Listed below are T cell receptor beta chains from one sample, sequenced in a study of T cells after yellow fever vaccination. TCRdb independently ran MiXCR on the 5' RACE reads; one entry per CDR3 protein. Among some 500,000 distinct CDR3 sequences listed, roughly 14% were seen once. This specimen was PBMCs, taken on the day of the yellow fever booster vaccination. All receptors come from a young man who received the YFV17D yellow fever vaccine. Each CDR3 is given with its conserved first and last residue. A clone size is listed for some rows: how often the clone was seen (once, few, many), or a class if it is expanded.

NA	TRBV20-1	TRBJ1-1	CTAGQGASEAFF
NA	TRBV7-3	TRBJ2-1	CASGASNYNEQFF
many	TRBV4-3	TRBJ2-7	CASSQDSNRVREQYF
few	TRBV20-1	TRBJ2-5	CSAEMRGSETQYF
once	TRBV30	TRBJ2-1	CAWGGRREQFF
NA	TRBV28	TRBJ2-5	CAIRQGFGETQYF
NA	TRBV28	TRBJ1-5	CASSFNQPQHF
few	TRBV7-8	TRBJ2-2	CASSLGLPGTGELFF
NA	TRBV27	TRBJ2-1	CASSREREPGNEQFF
NA	TRBV3-1	TRBJ1-1	CASSQLRQPPTLGTEAFF
few	TRBV19	TRBJ1-6	CASSPRGNNSPLHF
NA	TRBV29-1	TRBJ1-1	CSVLRGAGAFF
few	TRBV6-5	TRBJ2-7	CASSYDILSSSYEQYF